This is a list of T cell receptor beta chains from one sample in a study of cytomegalovirus exposure and HLA in healthy donors. Profiled with immunoSEQ multiplex PCR; TCRdb holds only in-frame clones, not every one. The repertoire consists of approximately 150,000 clones, with about 80% occurring once and the leading ten covering around 5%. Sequenced material: PBMCs. The receptors come from a young man in good health and CMV-seronegative. Each CDR3 is given with its conserved first and last residue. D genes are given only for firm matches. For some rows the clone size is stated as once, few or many, or as a class when expanded; others skip it.

V	D	size	J	CDR3	DNA
TRBV5-6	.	once	TRBJ1-5	CASSLVGGNQPQHF	TGTGCCAGCAGCTTGGTAGGCGGAAACCAGCCCCAGCATTTT
TRBV7-9	.	.	TRBJ2-2	CASSLAGAVTGELFF	TGTGCCAGCAGCTTAGCGGGAGCGGTCACCGGGGAGCTGTTTTTT
TRBV5-1	.	.	TRBJ2-7	CASSWDNLGAYEQYF	TGCGCCAGCAGCTGGGACAATTTGGGGGCCTACGAGCAGTACTTC
TRBV6-5	.	few	TRBJ2-3	CASAGPTDTQYF	TGTGCCAGCGCAGGGCCCACAGATACGCAGTATTTT
TRBV30	.	few	TRBJ1-3	CAWRRRGRSLSGNTIYF	TGTGCCTGGAGAAGGCGGGGACGGTCCCTCTCTGGAAACACCATATATTTT
TRBV5-5	.	.	TRBJ2-7	CASSLFGSYEQYF	TGTGCCAGCAGCTTGTTCGGGTCCTACGAGCAGTACTTC
TRBV19	.	.	TRBJ2-1	CASSIGGSGSFLSYNEQFF	TGTGCCAGTAGTATAGGGGGTAGCGGATCCTTTCTATCCTACAATGAGCAGTTCTTC
TRBV29-1	.	.	TRBJ2-4	CSVEGGLENIQYF	TGCAGCGTTGAGGGGGGTCTGGAAAACATTCAGTACTTC
TRBV13	TRBD2	once	TRBJ2-1	CASARYKTGLGNEQFF	TGTGCCAGCGCCAGATATAAAACCGGACTAGGCAATGAGCAGTTCTTC
TRBV7-6	TRBD2	.	TRBJ2-2	CASSLRWVRGGPLAGELFF	TGTGCCAGCAGCTTACGGTGGGTGCGGGGGGGGCCGTTGGCCGGGGAGCTGTTTTTT
TRBV12-5	.	.	TRBJ2-2	CASGFFPTGELFF	TGTGCTAGTGGTTTTTTTCCAACCGGGGAGCTGTTTTTT
TRBV4-3	TRBD1	few	TRBJ1-1	CASSSGTGEINTEAFF	TGCGCCAGCAGCTCCGGGACAGGGGAAATTAACACTGAAGCTTTCTTT
TRBV5-6	TRBD1	few	TRBJ1-4	CASSLGTGGLFF	TGTGCCAGCAGCTTGGGGACAGGGGGACTGTTTTTT
TRBV27	TRBD1	once	TRBJ1-2	CASSSTGQFIYGYTF	TGTGCCAGCAGTTCTACGGGACAGTTTATCTATGGCTACACCTTC
TRBV5-4	TRBD2	.	TRBJ2-7	CASSFSGSYEQYF	TGTGCCAGCAGCTTTAGCGGGAGCTACGAGCAGTACTTC
TRBV29-1	.	.	TRBJ1-4	CSVALGQGDEKLFF	TGCAGCGTCGCCTTGGGGCAGGGTGATGAAAAACTGTTTTTT
TRBV10-3	.	few	TRBJ1-2	CAISAGANYGYTF	TGTGCCATCAGTGCTGGGGCAAACTATGGCTACACCTTC